This T cell receptor beta chain was sequenced for a study of early T cells in non-severe SARS-CoV-2 infection. The overall study: The input, bulk RNA from unsorted whole blood, was sequenced, and chains were unpaired.

The CDR3 length is 15 residues. Per the germline V gene, CDR1 is PRHDT and CDR2 is FYEKMQ (reference sequence). V trimming: 4 bases; J trimming: 0 bases; junction bases outside the gene matches: 5. Study results and limitations: Reliance on VDJdb matching favored anti-spike CD8 responses; private and CD4 specificities were missed.

The TCR library protocol was used to attach unique molecular identifiers. These identifiers were attached to individual cDNA molecules. MiXCR, run by TCRdb on the 5' RACE reads, gives a single entry per CDR3 protein. This table holds roughly 69,000 distinct CDR3 sequences, less than 12% found once. A note on this clonotype: Its cognate antigen is unknown.

This chain links TRBV13 with TRBJ1-2, with 7 bases that match TRBD1. The receptor was derived from an adult who was a healthcare worker with PCR-confirmed SARS-CoV-2 infection or an uninfected control (not recorded which). Source: whole blood, taken at baseline. CDR3 nucleotide sequence: TGTGCCAGCAGCTACCGGACAGGAGCTAACTATGGCTACACCTTC. Translating it yields CASSYRTGANYGYTF.